The 28 T cell receptor beta chains given below trace back to one sample, sequenced in a study of human T cells and chemical hapten exposure (dated by TCRdb to about 2021). Libraries were constructed by RACE. TCRdb shows the sequencer as NextSeq 500. The raw public reads went through TCRdb reprocessing: fastp at Q25, MiXCR clone calling, in-frame beta chains kept. One record per CDR3 amino acid sequence lists the most common genes and DNA. The sample includes a few hundred thousand distinct CDR3 sequences, with 8.6% observed a single time. The ten largest clonotypes hold 2.3% of the sample. This sample's time point label indicates: pre-sensitization, week 0. In light of the paper, this sample's treatment or condition label describes: therapeutic diphenylcyclopropenone sensitization with weekly scalp DPC. The sample consisted of whole blood, taken in connection with sensitization to the hapten diphenylcyclopropenone (DPC). Receptors were obtained from a woman in her thirties or forties with alopecia areata. Some clones in this sample may be carry-over from other donors' samples.

This clonotype was picked up a small number of times. This chain connects TRBV7-2 to TRBJ2-7, with D perhaps given as TRBD1 or TRBD2 (5 bases each). CDR3 length: 12 amino acids. Germline values: CDR1 SGHTA, CDR2 FQGNSA. The germline V and J ends were trimmed by 2 bases and 9 bases, with 11 bases remaining between them. In nucleotides, the CDR3 is TGTGCCAGCAGCTTACTGCGTGGGGGGCAGTACTTC. Residues: CASSLLRGGQYF.

This clonotype was seen repeatedly, ten times or more. This chain joins TRBV2 and TRBJ2-1; 7 positions match TRBD1. Germline CDR1 SNHLY, CDR2 FYNNEI. This CDR3 spans 16 amino acids. Germline trimming cut 6 bases from V and 7 bases from J; bases unmatched to any gene: 15. CDR3 sequence (DNA): TGTGCCAGCAGCGTCTTACGGGCAGGGGGAGAGAATGAGCAGTTCTTC. Its protein is CASSVLRAGGENEQFF.

The sample holds a few counts of this clonotype. The V gene is TRBV18, the J gene TRBJ2-7; D is unresolved. The germline V gene has CDR1 KGHSH and CDR2 LQKENI. The CDR3 extends over 15 amino acids. Deletions cut 6 bases from V and 1 base from J, with 16 bases between. The CDR3 bases are TGTGCCAGCTCGCCCCAGGCAAACCCGTCCTACGAGCAGTACTTC. It translates to CASSPQANPSYEQYF.

This clonotype was picked up a small number of times. The V gene is TRBV5-1, the J gene TRBJ2-4; TRBD1 matches 9 bases. With V trimmed by 2 bases and J by 10 bases, 7 bases remained unmatched. This CDR3 has 14 residues. Germline CDR1 reads SGHRS; CDR2 reads YFSETQ. For the CDR3, the DNA is TGCGCCAGCAGCTTACCGGGACAGGGTCTTATTCAGTACTTC. Translation gives CASSLPGQGLIQYF. Supplemented by reference TRBV5-1 and TRBJ2-4, the full variable domain reads KAGVTQTPRYLIKTRGQQVTLSCSPISGHRSVSWYQQTPGQGLQFLFEYFSETQRNKGNFPGRFSGRQFSNSRSEMNVSTLELGDSALYLCASSLPGQGLIQYFGAGTRLSVL.

This clonotype was seen a handful of times. The chain is built from TRBV7-2 and TRBJ2-5; 7 nucleotides align to TRBD2. This CDR3 is 15 amino acids long. The trim removed 3 bases at V and 2 bases at J, leaving 6 bases unmatched. Germline CDR1 and CDR2: SGHTA and FQGNSA. The CDR3 loop is CASSLQGGVQETQYF. CDR3 nucleotides: TGTGCCAGCAGCTTGCAGGGAGGGGTACAAGAGACCCAGTACTTC.

CDR3 residues: CASNLGGSGNTIYF. CDR3 in DNA: TGTGCCAGCAACCTAGGCGGCTCTGGAAACACCATATATTTT. V usage is TRBV6-2 or TRBV6-3 and J usage is TRBJ1-3, with unresolved D. Trimming took off 7 bases at V and 0 bases at J, with 10 bases between the two ends. This CDR3 is built from 14 residues. Germline V gene data show CDR1 as MNHEY and CDR2 as SVGEGT.

J is TRBJ2-7 and V is TRBV4-2; 9 nucleotides line up with TRBD2. The ends lost 1 base at V and 0 bases at J; junction bases unmatched: 4. Germline CDR1 LGHNA, CDR2 YNFKEQ. The CDR3 totals 16 residues. This chain's CDR3 is CASSQATSGLSYEQYF. For the CDR3, the DNA is TGTGCCAGCAGCCAAGCGACTAGCGGACTCTCCTACGAGCAGTACTTC.

V is TRBV7-9 and J is TRBJ2-1; TRBD1 is a possible D gene (6 bases). Trimming shortened V by 5 bases and J by 2 bases, and 16 bases separated the two germline ends. The CDR3 is made up of 16 amino acids. Germline V lookup: CDR1 SEHNR, CDR2 FQNEAQ (reference sequence). The CDR3 bases are TGTGCCAGCAGCGATAGCGAACAGGGTACCTACAATGAGCAGTTCTTC. Amino acids: CASSDSEQGTYNEQFF.

This clonotype has at least ten counts. This rearrangement joins TRBV6-2 or TRBV6-3 to TRBJ2-5, with D possibly TRBD2 on 6 matching bases. V shed 5 bases and J shed 2 bases, with 12 bases lying between them. There are 14 residues in the CDR3. Germline-derived CDR1 and CDR2 are MNHEY and SVGEGT. The CDR3 DNA reads as TGTGCCAGCAGTAACGGCGGGGAACAAGAGACCCAGTACTTC. Its translation is CASSNGGEQETQYF.

This clonotype occurred a few times. This chain uses TRBV11-2 with TRBJ2-5; 10 nucleotides align to TRBD1. The CDR3 has 14 residues. Per germline, CDR1 SGHAT and CDR2 FQNNGV. V dropped 5 bases and J dropped 7; count of bases not matched to a gene: 7. The CDR3 coding sequence is TGTGCCAGCAGCCTGGACAGGGGGACCGTGACCCAGTACTTC. Amino acids: CASSLDRGTVTQYF.

This clonotype was recorded many times. CDR3 sequence reads: CASSLRGTEAFF. CDR3 sequence (DNA): TGTGCCAGCAGTCTCCGGGGGACTGAAGCTTTCTTT. The chain uses TRBV27 and TRBJ1-1; weak D call: TRBD1 (5 bases). CDR1 is MNHEY and CDR2 is SMNVEV in the germline V gene (reference sequence). V was shortened by 5 bases and J by 5 bases, with 9 bases between the two germline ends. The CDR3 consists of 12 residues.

This clonotype has ten or more counts. This chain joins TRBV28 and TRBJ1-5; D is uncertain. Germline CDR1 reads MDHEN; CDR2 reads SYDVKM. Trimming took off 4 bases at V and 0 bases at J, with 4 bases between the two ends. CDR3 size: 13 residues. CDR3 in amino acids: CASSWDSNQPQHF. The CDR3 nucleotides read TGTGCCAGCAGTTGGGATAGCAATCAGCCCCAGCATTTT.

This clonotype was seen only a few times. This chain connects TRBV9 to TRBJ2-1; 7 bases line up with TRBD2. CDR3 length: 14 residues. Germline values: CDR1 SGDLS, CDR2 YYNGEE. Unmatched junction bases numbered 12, after V lost 0 bases and J lost 15 bases. The CDR3 sequence: CASSVGWEGPTRFF. The CDR3 coding sequence is TGTGCCAGCAGCGTAGGATGGGAGGGCCCGACGCGGTTCTTC.

This sequence joins TRBV6-5 and TRBJ2-1, with 9 bases identical to TRBD2. The CDR3 is 17 amino acids. Trimming cost V 5 bases and J 1 base; bases outside gene matches: 9. Germline CDR1 reads MNHEY; CDR2 reads SVGAGI. For the CDR3, the DNA is TGTGCCAGCAGTATAGCGGGAGTCCGGGGGTCCTACAATGAGCAGTTCTTC. Translation gives CASSIAGVRGSYNEQFF.

The J gene is TRBJ1-3, the V gene TRBV7-9; D remains ambiguous. Germline V gene lookup returns CDR1 SEHNR and CDR2 FQNEAQ (reference sequence). V lost 0 bases and J lost 3, with 3 bases in between. The length of the CDR3 is 13 residues. CDR3 amino acids: CASSLAHGNTIYF. The CDR3 DNA reads as TGTGCCAGCAGCTTAGCGCATGGAAACACCATATATTTT.

The chain carries TRBV6-2 or TRBV6-3 and TRBJ2-1, with D perhaps being TRBD1 or TRBD2 (5 bases each). Germline-derived CDR1 and CDR2 are MNHEY and SVGEGT. The CDR3 loop spans 19 amino acids. The germline V and J ends were trimmed by 7 bases and 8 bases, with 33 bases remaining between them. This chain's CDR3 is CASTRDKRGASRPTDEQFF. The DNA of the CDR3 is TGTGCCAGCACAAGGGATAAGAGGGGCGCTAGCCGCCCTACGGATGAGCAGTTCTTC.

This clonotype was detected a few times. The chain has TRBV6-5 and TRBJ2-7; D possibly corresponds to TRBD2 (6 bases). The CDR3 spans 14 residues. V lost 4 bases, J lost 2 bases, and 12 bases lay in between. CDR1 MNHEY and CDR2 SVGAGI come from the germline V gene. CDR3 in amino acids: CASSSSGLAYEQYF. The CDR3 DNA follows: TGTGCCAGCAGTTCCTCGGGACTCGCCTACGAGCAGTACTTC.

The chain carries TRBV9 and TRBJ2-7; TRBD1 agrees at 10 bases. V gave up 3 bases and J gave up 5 bases; unmatched junction bases: 5. The CDR3 length is 14 residues. Germline CDR1 reads SGDLS; CDR2 reads YYNGEE. CDR3 protein: CASSAQDRGNEQYF. As DNA, the CDR3 is TGTGCCAGCAGCGCCCAGGACAGGGGGAACGAGCAGTACTTC. Drawing the rest from reference TRBV9 and TRBJ2-7, the complete variable domain is DSGVTQTPKHLITATGQRVTLRCSPRSGDLSVYWYQQSLDQGLQFLIQYYNGEERAKGNILERFSAQQFPDLHSELNLSSLELGDSALYFCASSAQDRGNEQYFGPGTRLTVT.

In this sample, this clonotype turned up a few times. This chain links TRBV2 with TRBJ1-5, with a possible D match to TRBD1 (6 bases). CDR1 is SNHLY and CDR2 is FYNNEI in the germline V gene. There are 14 residues in the CDR3. Trimming removed 6 bases at V and 0 bases at J, with 9 bases between. The CDR3, as DNA: TGTGCCAGCAGCACAGGGACTAGCAATCAGCCCCAGCATTTT. Its translation is CASSTGTSNQPQHF.

This clonotype was found a few times. This chain connects TRBV7-9 to TRBJ2-6; D uncertain. The germline V gene encodes CDR1 SEHNR and CDR2 FQNEAQ (reference sequence). The CDR3 has 16 amino acids. Trimming removed 7 bases from V and 4 bases from J, with 17 bases in between. The CDR3 sequence: CASTQGGEPGANVLTF. The CDR3 region has the DNA TGTGCCAGCACTCAAGGCGGAGAGCCCGGGGCCAACGTCCTGACTTTC.

This clonotype has ten or more counts. This chain uses TRBV20-1 with TRBJ1-5; maybe TRBD1 (5 bases). From germline, CDR1 is DFQATT and CDR2 SNEGSKA (reference sequence). The CDR3 has 16 residues. V was trimmed by 0 bases and J by 3 bases, leaving 15 bases between them. The CDR3 reads CSARDVGRGNNQPQHF. The CDR3 nucleotides are TGCAGTGCTAGAGATGTGGGACGGGGAAACAATCAGCCCCAGCATTTT.

This clonotype has a handful of counts. CDR3 loop: CASSPRQGYMNTEAFF. The CDR3 DNA is TGTGCCAGCAGCCCGCGACAGGGGTACATGAACACTGAAGCTTTCTTT. This sequence joins TRBV7-6 and TRBJ1-1, with 8 positions matching TRBD1. There are 16 residues in the CDR3. Trimming took 5 bases from V and 0 from J; bases not matched to a gene: 8. Germline CDR1 is SGHVS and CDR2 is FNYEAQ.

This clonotype occurred many times. The genes are TRBV7-9 and TRBJ2-1, with 7 nucleotides matching TRBD1. This CDR3 contains 12 residues. CDR1 is SEHNR and CDR2 is FQNEAQ in the germline V gene (reference sequence). The V segment lost 2 bases and the J segment 9 bases; nucleotides outside the gene matches: 1. The CDR3 nucleotides read TGTGCCAGCAGCTTATCAGGGGGTGAGCAGTTCTTC. It translates to CASSLSGGEQFF.

This rearrangement joins TRBV15 to TRBJ1-2, with D possibly matching TRBD1 (6 bases). The CDR3 has 17 residues. Germline V gene data show CDR1 as LNHNV and CDR2 as YYDKDF (reference sequence). Trimming took 4 bases from V and 0 from J, leaving 18 bases between them. CDR3 nucleotides: TGTGCCACCAGCACGGGGGCGGACCCCGGTACTAACTATGGCTACACCTTC. Protein product: CATSTGADPGTNYGYTF.

This rearrangement joins TRBV5-1 to TRBJ1-4; TRBD1 agrees at 7 bases. The V gene's germline CDR1 is SGHRS and CDR2 YFSETQ. The J segment lost 7 bases and the V segment lost 4 bases, leaving 10 bases of the junction unmatched. The CDR3 spans 15 residues. In DNA, the CDR3 is TGCGCCAGCAGCCCCTTACAGGGGTCGGCTGAAAAACTGTTTTTT. Residues: CASSPLQGSAEKLFF.

The CDR3 DNA follows: TGTGCCAGCAGTCCATCTCGGGGGCCGCCCTACGAGCAGTACTTC. It codes for CASSPSRGPPYEQYF. The chain recombines TRBV28 with TRBJ2-7; either TRBD1 or TRBD2 may fit D (6 bases each). CDR3 size: 15 residues. In germline, CDR1 is MDHEN, CDR2 SYDVKM. Trimming shortened V by 5 bases and J by 2 bases, and 16 bases separated the two germline ends.

The CDR3: CASSLEGRAYEQFF. The CDR3 DNA sequence: TGTGCCAGCAGCTTAGAGGGCAGGGCGTATGAGCAGTTCTTC. This chain joins TRBV7-9 and TRBJ2-1; a weak D match, TRBD1 (5 bases). The ends were cut back, 1 base at V and 8 bases at J, with 12 bases in the middle. Germline V gene sequence: CDR1 SEHNR, CDR2 FQNEAQ (reference sequence). CDR3 length equals 14 residues.

In this sample, this clonotype turned up once. The chain joins TRBV6-1 to TRBJ1-1; 8 nucleotides match TRBD1. After removal of 7 bases from V and 1 base from J, the junction contained 11 bases not matched to a gene. The CDR3 length is 16 residues. The germline V gene has CDR1 MNHNS and CDR2 SASEGT. CDR3 bases: TGTGCCAGCACCCAGACAGGGGCAGTAAGGAACACTGAAGCTTTCTTT. Translated: CASTQTGAVRNTEAFF.